The sequence of this T cell receptor (beta chain) was determined in a study of blood T cell repertoires in COVID-19. The wider study: COVID-19 samples from acute and convalescent phases originated in the United States, Italy and Spain. PBMCs, B-cell-depleted T cells, or T cells were the source of the cDNA or gDNA that made up the material.

The CDR3 runs to 18 residues. After removal of 1 base from V and 4 bases from J, the junction contained 12 bases not matched to a gene. Germline V gives CDR1 SNHLY, CDR2 FYNNEI. Per the original methods: From reference gene primer amplification, estimates of nucleated cell counts were derived. Clones were read by immunoSEQ multiplex PCR, and TCRdb kept only the in-frame ones, dropping some. For V, J and clone size, that table is used; D and trimming come from the DNA. The sample consists of more than 200,000 clones, about nine tenths of them appearing once. The receptor's source is a man at least 80 years old with acute or convalescent COVID-19. Source material: peripheral blood. This chain connects TRBV2 to TRBJ2-1, with 8 bases identical to TRBD2. The CDR3 is CASSEEGRLAGLYNEQFF. CDR3 DNA: TGTGCCAGCAGTGAAGAAGGTCGGTTAGCGGGACTGTACAATGAGCAGTTCTTC.